One sample yielded the 16 T cell receptor beta chains listed below, sequenced in a study of blood T cell repertoires in COVID-19. Profiled with immunoSEQ multiplex PCR; TCRdb holds only in-frame clones, not every one. The table has some 150,000 clones, 80% to 90% seen once. What was sequenced was peripheral blood. These receptors were taken from an older man with acute or convalescent COVID-19.

This clone was detected a few times. The genes are TRBV5-8 and TRBJ2-1; D not resolved. CDR1 is SGHTS and CDR2 is YDEGEE in the germline V gene. Trimming stripped 2 bases from V and 10 bases from J, with 16 bases between. CDR3 size: 14 residues. The CDR3 DNA reads TGTGCCAGCAGCTTTGGTATCCCCAATGGCGAGCAGTTCTTC. This gives the protein CASSFGIPNGEQFF.

This sequence joins TRBV7-2 and TRBJ2-6, with no clear D. Germline assignment: CDR1 SGHTA and CDR2 FQGNSA. V was pared by 2 bases and J by 2 bases, with 4 bases between. The CDR3 runs to 14 residues. The DNA for the CDR3 is TGTGCCAGCAGCTTACCGGCTGGGGCCAACGTCCTGACTTTC. Translated, it gives CASSLPAGANVLTF.

Here the CDR3 DNA reads TGTGCCAGCAGTGACAGGGGGCGAAGCTCCTACAATGAGCAGTTCTTC. This sequence encodes CASSDRGRSSYNEQFF. The chain recombines TRBV6-2 or TRBV6-3 with TRBJ2-1; TRBD1 matches 10 bases. V shed 5 bases, J shed 0 bases, and the junction held 4 bases outside the gene matches. Germline CDR1 and CDR2: MNHEY and SVGEGT. The CDR3 is made up of 16 amino acids.

This chain connects TRBV28 to TRBJ1-4; D is ambiguous. V lost 3 bases and J lost 7, with 9 bases in between. Germline CDR1 and CDR2: MDHEN and SYDVKM. The CDR3 totals 13 residues. CDR3 sequence: CASSLGAGEKLFF. CDR3 nucleotide sequence: TGTGCCAGCAGTTTGGGAGCGGGTGAAAAACTGTTTTTT.

In the case of this clone: Other nucleotide sequences in the sample specify the same CDR3. The chain joins TRBV19 to TRBJ1-1; unclear D gene. The germline V and J ends were trimmed by 6 bases and 0 bases, with 8 bases remaining between them. The length of the CDR3 is 13 residues. Per germline, CDR1 LNHDA and CDR2 SQIVND (reference sequence). The CDR3 region is CASSATVNTEAFF. CDR3 sequence (DNA): TGTGCCAGTAGCGCCACAGTGAACACTGAAGCTTTCTTT.

This clone has a handful of counts. The V call is TRBV9, the J call TRBJ1-3; 9 bases agree with TRBD1. The CDR3 extends over 18 amino acids. Germline CDR1 is SGDLS and CDR2 is YYNGEE. V gave up 0 bases and J gave up 0 bases; unmatched junction bases: 7. The CDR3 loop reads CASSVAGTGIGSGNTIYF. The DNA for the CDR3 is TGTGCCAGCAGCGTAGCCGGGACAGGGATTGGCTCTGGAAACACCATATATTTT.

This clone has only a few counts. The V call is TRBV14, the J call TRBJ2-1; a possible D gene is TRBD2 (6 bases). Germline-derived CDR1 and CDR2 are SGHDN and FVKESK. V shed 3 bases and J shed 6 bases, with 12 bases lying between them. CDR3 length: 14 residues. The CDR3: CASSQSGTLNEQFF. The CDR3 nucleotides are TGTGCCAGCAGCCAGTCCGGGACTCTCAATGAGCAGTTCTTC.

The chain carries TRBV6-2 or TRBV6-3 and TRBJ1-1, with TRBD1 as a possible D gene (6 bases). The germline V and J ends were trimmed by 2 bases and 6 bases, with 25 bases remaining between them. This CDR3 has 18 amino acids. Germline loops: CDR1 MNHEY, CDR2 SVGEGT. DNA of the CDR3: TGTGCCAGCAGTTACCCCATCCGGGACACTCTCCCAAAATCTGAAGCTTTCTTT. It encodes CASSYPIRDTLPKSEAFF.

The J gene is TRBJ1-2, the V gene TRBV28; 7 bases are a match to TRBD1. The germline V gene encodes CDR1 MDHEN and CDR2 SYDVKM. The V gene end was trimmed by 5 bases and the J gene end by 3 bases; junction bases not matched to a gene: 6. The length of the CDR3 is 14 residues. CDR3 sequence: CASSPPDRHYGYTF. Written as DNA, the CDR3 is TGTGCCAGCAGTCCCCCGGACAGGCACTATGGCTACACCTTC.

This CDR3 is CASSFMGLAYEQFF. CDR3 in DNA: TGTGCCAGCAGTTTTATGGGACTAGCCTATGAGCAGTTCTTC. V and J are TRBV28 and TRBJ2-1, with TRBD2 identical over 9 bases. In germline, CDR1 is MDHEN, CDR2 SYDVKM. The CDR3 sequence is 14 residues long. J gave up 8 bases and V 3 bases, and 5 bases lay outside the gene matches.

V is TRBV28 and J is TRBJ2-1, with 13 bases lining up with TRBD2. The V and J ends lost 4 bases and 8 bases, in that order; junction bases with no gene match: 8. The CDR3 has 16 amino acids. CDR1 is MDHEN and CDR2 is SYDVKM in the germline V gene. CDR3 loop: CASSSILAGGMDEQFF. The CDR3 region has the DNA TGTGCCAGCAGTTCTATACTAGCGGGAGGGATGGATGAGCAGTTCTTC.

V usage is TRBV6-1 and J usage is TRBJ1-6, with no clear D. CDR1 MNHNS and CDR2 SASEGT come from the germline V gene. The CDR3 consists of 14 residues. Trimming pared 2 bases from V and 4 bases from J, leaving 6 bases between. The CDR3 sequence: CASSETAYNSPLHF. CDR3 nucleotides: TGTGCCAGCAGTGAAACAGCTTATAATTCACCCCTCCACTTT.

The chain links TRBV27 to TRBJ1-2, with 10 bases fitting TRBD1. The length of the CDR3 is 16 residues. V was pared by 6 bases and J by 0 bases, with 7 bases of the junction left unmatched. The germline V gene encodes CDR1 MNHEY and CDR2 SMNVEV (reference sequence). The CDR3 is CASSRGTGDTNYGYTF. The CDR3 bases are TGTGCCAGCAGCAGAGGGACAGGGGATACTAACTATGGCTACACCTTC.

The rearrangement uses TRBV5-4 and TRBJ2-2, with a weak D call TRBD2 (6 bases). Trimming took off 4 bases at V and 1 base at J, with 8 bases between the two ends. CDR3 size: 14 residues. Germline CDR1 and CDR2: SGHNT and YYREEE (reference sequence). The CDR3 loop is CASSHSGNTGELFF. The CDR3 DNA is TGTGCCAGCAGCCATAGCGGGAACACCGGGGAGCTGTTTTTT.

The chain has TRBV5-1 and TRBJ2-1, with a tentative D call TRBD2 (5 bases). V gave up 2 bases and J gave up 2 bases, with 8 bases separating them. CDR3 size: 14 residues. CDR1 and CDR2 (germline): SGHRS, YFSETQ. The CDR3 region has the DNA TGCGCCAGCAGCTTAGGAGGCGCCTACAATGAGCAGTTCTTC. Amino acids: CASSLGGAYNEQFF.

With respect to this clone: Other nucleotide sequences in the sample specify the same CDR3. V usage is TRBV5-1 and J usage is TRBJ2-7; no clear D. Germline values: CDR1 SGHRS, CDR2 YFSETQ. Trimming pared 0 bases from V and 0 bases from J, leaving 4 bases between. The CDR3 runs to 13 residues. As DNA, the CDR3 is TGCGCCAGCAGCTTGGCCGGCTCCTACGAGCAGTACTTC. Translation gives CASSLAGSYEQYF.